This T cell receptor beta chain was found in a study of T cell repertoires in cytomegalovirus infection. Study background: Recently described HLA-C-restricted plus well-studied HLA-B-restricted CMV epitopes were used. CMV infection together with matching HLA type was indicated by public TCR beta signatures.

In regard to this clonotype: As yet, its antigen is unknown.

V gave up 2 bases and J gave up 3 bases, with 16 bases separating them. Germline V gene lookup returns CDR1 MGHRA and CDR2 YSYEKL. The CDR3 is made up of 16 amino acids. Study outcomes and limitations: It was HLA-C-restricted CMV-specific TCR beta clonotypes that dominated the response ex vivo. Frequencies of public TCR beta families were cumulated, and this identified carriers of CMV plus the relevant HLA.

TCRdb called the reads again in MiXCR, with one record for every CDR3 protein. Of 600,000 to 700,000 distinct CDR3 sequences detected, about 30% appear once; the ten largest clones hold roughly 20%. The origin of this receptor is a human donor in good health (CMV status not recorded). Some clones in this sample may be carry-over from other donors' samples. This specimen was cultured PBMCs, taken from culture after CMV antigen stimulation. The chain has TRBV4-1 and TRBJ2-5; D remains unclear. The chain's CDR3 is CASSQWGRVLKETQYF. The CDR3 DNA reads TGCGCCAGCAGCCAATGGGGAAGGGTCCTCAAAGAGACCCAGTACTTC.